Reported below is one T cell receptor (beta chain). TCRdb's table, derived via immunoSEQ multiplex PCR, lists solely in-frame clones and lacks some. This table has about 130,000 clones, 85% to 95% appearing once. The sample belongs to a study of control samples from healthy donors and cancer patients. This CDR3 comprises 17 residues. The J segment lost 0 bases and the V segment lost 5 bases, leaving 6 bases of the junction unmatched. Germline assignment: CDR1 SGHVS and CDR2 FNYEAQ. The specimen was blood. The chain has TRBV7-6 and TRBJ2-6; TRBD1 agrees at 8 bases. This TCR was recovered from a man aged 30 to 39 in good health. CDR3 nucleotides: TGTGCCAGCAGCGGCCGGGACAGGAGCTCTGGGGCCAACGTCCTGACTTTC. Translated, it gives CASSGRDRSSGANVLTF.